Listed below are T cell receptor beta chains from one sample, sequenced in a study of CXCR3-negative and CXCR3-positive naive CD8 T cells. TCRdb re-called the 5' RACE reads and catalogs CDR3 proteins one per entry, DNA excluded. The sample data list 130,000 to 150,000 distinct CDR3 sequences. The source material was naive CXCR3+ CD8+ T cells from blood. The receptors stem from a human donor in good health. Some clones in this sample may be carry-over from other donors' samples. The CDR3 runs from the conserved cysteine through the conserved F or W.

J: TRBJ2-7; V: TRBV6-6; CDR3: CASSYPDEVIRYEQYF
J: TRBJ1-4; V: TRBV4-1; CDR3: CASSQGLAEKLFF
J: TRBJ1-4; V: TRBV5-1; CDR3: CASSSGTGVEKLFF
J: TRBJ1-2; V: TRBV29-1; CDR3: CSVVKGYGYTF
J: TRBJ1-1; V: TRBV28; CDR3: CASSLPPTGYTEAFF
J: TRBJ2-1; V: TRBV7-2; CDR3: CASSPRGLLERGWDEQFF
J: TRBJ2-1; V: TRBV19; CDR3: CASSYRDRINNEQFF
J: TRBJ2-1; V: TRBV10-3; CDR3: CAIRRPDNEQFF
J: TRBJ2-3; V: TRBV27; CDR3: CASSLAGTDTQYF
J: TRBJ1-1; V: TRBV14; CDR3: CASSPLRAYTEAFF
J: TRBJ2-2; V: TRBV7-3; CDR3: CASSLKHEGPPRWWELFF
J: TRBJ2-6; V: TRBV5-1; CDR3: CASSLVGSGANVLTF
J: TRBJ2-1; V: TRBV13; CDR3: CASSSGLTTTTSGRSSYNEQFF
J: TRBJ2-4; V: TRBV5-6; CDR3: CASTGGGRHKNIQYF
J: TRBJ2-5; V: TRBV9; CDR3: CASSILGGTETQYF
J: TRBJ2-7; V: TRBV3-1; CDR3: CASSQRGWTGQPTRQYF